The T cell receptor beta chain described here comes from a study of T cell responses to AZD1222 COVID-19 vaccine. The CDR3 covers 11 residues. The germline V gene encodes CDR1 SNHLY and CDR2 FYNNEI. V shed 6 bases and J shed 4 bases, with 7 bases lying between them. This clone was found once. Assay: immunoSEQ multiplex PCR; the TCRdb copy retains only in-frame clones and omits some. The table lists roughly 150,000 clones, approximately 92% of them singletons. The clonotype originates from an adult in good health. The specimen comprised peripheral blood, sampled on day 0 of AZD1222 vaccination. The V gene is TRBV2, the J gene TRBJ2-7; D is uncertain. The CDR3 DNA is TGTGCCAGCAGACAGAGTTACGAGCAGTACTTC. Protein: CASRQSYEQYF.